The source of this TCR beta chain is a study of identical twins. Study conclusions and caveats: When twins shared out-of-frame alpha sequences, those sequences had excess low generation probability.

Template switching introduced a universal primer site, and the cDNA bore unique molecular identifiers. TCRdb re-derived calls from the 5' RACE reads in MiXCR, one entry per CDR3 protein. The sample contains about 210,000 distinct CDR3 sequences, around 10% of which appear only once. This clonotype was seen more than once but under ten times. Antigen: not known. Germline V gene sequence: CDR1 MDHEN, CDR2 SYDVKM. The CDR3 contains 13 residues. V was shortened by 7 bases and J by 3 bases, with 13 bases between the two germline ends. The chain combines TRBV28 with TRBJ2-7; D might be TRBD1 (6 bases). The sequencing input was memory (CD45RO+) T cells sorted from blood. The receptor comes from a woman aged 18-35 years in good health. CDR3 amino acids: CASTLDSGYEQYF. CDR3 nucleotides: TGTGCCAGCACCTTGGACAGCGGCTACGAGCAGTACTTC. The variable domain in full, with the rest retrieved from reference TRBV28 and TRBJ2-7, is DVKVTQSSRYLVKRTGEKVFLECVQDMDHENMFWYRQDPGLGLRLIYFSYDVKMKEKGDIPEGYSVSREKKERFSLILESASTNQTSMYLCASTLDSGYEQYFGPGTRLTVT.